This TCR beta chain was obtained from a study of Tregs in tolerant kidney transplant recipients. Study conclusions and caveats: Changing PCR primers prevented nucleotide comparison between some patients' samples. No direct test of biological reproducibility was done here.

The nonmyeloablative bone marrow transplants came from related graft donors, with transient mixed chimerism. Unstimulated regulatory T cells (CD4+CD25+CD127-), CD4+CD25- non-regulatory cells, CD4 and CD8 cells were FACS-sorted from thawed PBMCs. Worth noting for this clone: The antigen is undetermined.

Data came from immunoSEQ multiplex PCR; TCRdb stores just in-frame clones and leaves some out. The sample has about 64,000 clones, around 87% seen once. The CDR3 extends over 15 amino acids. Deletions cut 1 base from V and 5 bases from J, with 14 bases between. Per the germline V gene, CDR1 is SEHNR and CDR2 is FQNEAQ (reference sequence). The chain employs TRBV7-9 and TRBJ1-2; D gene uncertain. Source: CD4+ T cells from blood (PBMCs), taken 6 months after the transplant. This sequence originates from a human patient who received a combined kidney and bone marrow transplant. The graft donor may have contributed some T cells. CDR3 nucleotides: TGTGCCAGCAGCTTAGAAGGCGGCAGCTGGTATGGCTACACCTTC. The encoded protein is CASSLEGGSWYGYTF.